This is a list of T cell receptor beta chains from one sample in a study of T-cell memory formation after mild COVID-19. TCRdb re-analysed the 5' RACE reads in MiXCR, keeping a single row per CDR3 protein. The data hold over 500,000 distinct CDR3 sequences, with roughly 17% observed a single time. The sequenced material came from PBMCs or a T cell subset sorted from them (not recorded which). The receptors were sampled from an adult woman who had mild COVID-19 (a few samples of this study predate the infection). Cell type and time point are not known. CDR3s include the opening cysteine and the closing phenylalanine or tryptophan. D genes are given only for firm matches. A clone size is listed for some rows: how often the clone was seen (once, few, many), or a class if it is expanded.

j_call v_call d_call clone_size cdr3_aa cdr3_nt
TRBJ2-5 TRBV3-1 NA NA CASSQVNHNGETQYF TGTGCCAGCAGCCAAGTTAACCATAATGGAGAGACCCAGTACTTC
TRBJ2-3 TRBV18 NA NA CASSSLAYPRTDTQYF TGTGCCAGCTCGTCGCTAGCGTACCCCCGCACAGATACGCAGTATTTT
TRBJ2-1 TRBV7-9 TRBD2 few CASSTLAGVGNEQFF TGTGCCAGCAGCACACTAGCGGGAGTTGGAAATGAGCAGTTCTTC
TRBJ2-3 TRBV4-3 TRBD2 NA CASSQELAGGPTDTQYF TGCGCCAGCAGCCAAGAGCTAGCGGGAGGGCCCACAGATACGCAGTATTTT
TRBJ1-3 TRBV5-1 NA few CASSTGEGGNTIYF TGCGCCAGCAGCACTGGGGAGGGAGGAAACACCATATATTTT
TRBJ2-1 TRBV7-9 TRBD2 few CASSLVEREVNEQFF TGTGCCAGCAGCCTCGTGGAGCGGGAGGTCAATGAGCAGTTCTTC
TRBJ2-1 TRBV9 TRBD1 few CASSEGTGNHNEQFF TGTGCCAGCAGCGAAGGGACAGGGAATCACAATGAGCAGTTCTTC
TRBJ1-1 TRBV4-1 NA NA CASSQDWRGRRTEAFF TGCGCCAGCAGCCAAGATTGGAGGGGTAGGAGGACTGAAGCTTTCTTT
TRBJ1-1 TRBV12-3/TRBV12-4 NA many CASSFAENTEAFF TGTGCCAGCAGTTTTGCAGAGAACACTGAAGCTTTCTTT
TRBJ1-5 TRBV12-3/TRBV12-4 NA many CASSLDYQPQHF TGTGCCAGCAGTTTAGATTATCAGCCCCAGCATTTT
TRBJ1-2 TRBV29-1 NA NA CSVVSGRNTF TGCAGCGTTGTTTCGGGAAGGAACACCTTC
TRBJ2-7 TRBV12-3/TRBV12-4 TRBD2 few CASSAGLAGPSVEQYF TGTGCCAGCAGTGCGGGACTAGCGGGCCCTAGCGTTGAGCAGTACTTC
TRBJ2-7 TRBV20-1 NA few CSAGPAYEQYF TGCAGTGCTGGGCCTGCCTACGAGCAGTACTTC
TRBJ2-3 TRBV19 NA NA CASSIGQLSTDTQYF TGTGCCAGTAGTATTGGACAGCTGTCTACAGATACGCAGTATTTT
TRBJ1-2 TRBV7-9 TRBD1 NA CASSQGQADGYTF TGTGCCAGCAGCCAGGGACAGGCTGATGGCTACACCTTC
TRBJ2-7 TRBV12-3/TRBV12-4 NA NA CASSLRQGNHEQYF TGTGCCAGCAGTTTACGGCAGGGGAACCACGAGCAGTACTTC
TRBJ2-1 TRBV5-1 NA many CASSPPGGGEQFF TGCGCCAGCAGCCCACCGGGGGGCGGGGAGCAGTTCTTC
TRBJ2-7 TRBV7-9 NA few CASTTTTGSGYEQYF TGTGCCAGCACCACGACTACAGGGTCTGGCTACGAGCAGTACTTC
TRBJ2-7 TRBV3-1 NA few CASSQWPAEQYF TGTGCCAGCAGCCAATGGCCCGCCGAGCAGTACTTC
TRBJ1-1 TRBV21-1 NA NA CASPTVNTEAFF TGTGCCAGCCCTACAGTGAACACTGAAGCTTTCTTT
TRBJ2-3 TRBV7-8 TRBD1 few CASSLAGTGGTDTQYF TGTGCCAGCAGCTTAGCCGGGACAGGGGGCACAGATACGCAGTATTTT
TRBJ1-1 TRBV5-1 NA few CASTSLPGNMNTEAFF TGCGCCAGCACTTCTTTGCCGGGGAACATGAACACTGAAGCTTTCTTT
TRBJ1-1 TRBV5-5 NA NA CASSITPGANTEAFF TGTGCCAGCAGCATCACGCCGGGGGCGAACACTGAAGCTTTCTTT
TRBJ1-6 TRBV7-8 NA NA CASSLSLGRANNSPLHF TGTGCCAGCAGCTTATCATTAGGCAGGGCAAATAATTCACCCCTCCACTTT